A single T cell receptor (beta chain) is shown here with its context. CDR3 length equals 15 residues. V lost 5 bases and J lost 1, with 12 bases in between. Germline V gene sequence: CDR1 SGHRS, CDR2 YFSETQ. The data are from a study of blood T cell repertoires in COVID-19. Study summary: The cDNA or gDNA used as material had been derived from T cells, B-cell-depleted T cells, or PBMCs.

Participants had their cohort set by participant-reported clinical history. This table comes from immunoSEQ multiplex PCR, and its TCRdb copy is limited to in-frame clones, with some not included. The table lists over 150,000 clones, around 85% of them singletons. The sequencing input was PBMCs or T cells enriched from blood (not recorded which). The V call is TRBV5-1, the J call TRBJ2-2, with D hard to call. The sequence was collected from a woman between 25 and 40 years old who had recovered from COVID-19. CDR3 protein: CASRAVTQNTGELFF. As DNA, the CDR3 is TGCGCCAGCAGAGCAGTGACTCAGAACACCGGGGAGCTGTTTTTT.